Following are 5 T cell receptor beta chains from one sample sequenced in a study of T cells in localized non-small cell lung cancer. The method was immunoSEQ multiplex PCR; TCRdb's version includes in-frame clones alone and lacks a portion of them. The sample yields over 8,500 clones, roughly 90% seen once. The sample in question was peripheral blood, obtained before any cancer treatment. The source of these receptors is a male donor aged 60 or over with stage III lung adenocarcinoma.

V gene TRBV7-2 combines with J gene TRBJ2-3; 9 bases align to TRBD2. The V and J ends lost 0 bases and 0 bases, in that order; junction bases with no gene match: 4. Germline CDR1 reads SGHTA; CDR2 reads FQGNSA. This CDR3 comprises 17 residues. The CDR3 spells CASSLAASGASTDTQYF. As DNA, the CDR3 is TGTGCCAGCAGCTTAGCGGCTAGCGGGGCTAGCACAGATACGCAGTATTTT.

The rearrangement links TRBV7-9 to TRBJ2-7; TRBD2 matches 15 bases. Germline CDR1 and CDR2: SEHNR and FQNEAQ (reference sequence). The CDR3 is made up of 18 amino acids. J lost 3 bases, V lost 6 bases, and 12 bases had no gene match. As DNA, the CDR3 is TGTGCCAGCAGTTGGACTAGCGGGAGGGCCTTGGCGGACTACGAGCAGTACTTC. It yields the protein CASSWTSGRALADYEQYF. The complete variable domain, with remaining parts taken from reference TRBV7-9 and TRBJ2-7, reads DTGVSQNPRHKITKRGQNVTFRCDPISEHNRLYWYRQTLGQGPEFLTYFQNEAQLEKSRLLSDRFSAERPKGSFSTLEIQRTEQGDSAMYLCASSWTSGRALADYEQYFGPGTRLTVT.

This rearrangement joins TRBV6-5 to TRBJ2-2; no definite D call. Deletions cut 6 bases from V and 1 base from J, with 3 bases between. Germline V CDR1 and CDR2: MNHEY, SVGAGI. This CDR3 contains 12 residues. For the CDR3, the DNA is TGTGCCAGCAGCCGGAACACCGGGGAGCTGTTTTTT. Its protein product is CASSRNTGELFF.

V and J are TRBV28 and TRBJ1-5; D not resolved. Germline lookup yields CDR1 MDHEN and CDR2 SYDVKM. Trimming cost V 6 bases and J 11 bases, with 23 bases left between them. This CDR3 has 15 residues. The CDR3 nucleotides read TGTGCCAGCAGCCCACGAGGGCAGATCAAAAGGGCCCAGCATTTT. This gives the protein CASSPRGQIKRAQHF.

This clone has a single count. The chain combines TRBV7-9 with TRBJ1-4; 9 nucleotides agree with TRBD1. The CDR3 is 15 residues long. After removal of 5 bases from V and 4 bases from J, the junction contained 5 bases not matched to a gene. Germline CDR1 is SEHNR and CDR2 is FQNEAQ (reference sequence). For the CDR3, the DNA is TGTGCCAGCAGCGGAAACAGGGGGCTTAATGAAAAACTGTTTTTT. Amino acid sequence: CASSGNRGLNEKLFF.